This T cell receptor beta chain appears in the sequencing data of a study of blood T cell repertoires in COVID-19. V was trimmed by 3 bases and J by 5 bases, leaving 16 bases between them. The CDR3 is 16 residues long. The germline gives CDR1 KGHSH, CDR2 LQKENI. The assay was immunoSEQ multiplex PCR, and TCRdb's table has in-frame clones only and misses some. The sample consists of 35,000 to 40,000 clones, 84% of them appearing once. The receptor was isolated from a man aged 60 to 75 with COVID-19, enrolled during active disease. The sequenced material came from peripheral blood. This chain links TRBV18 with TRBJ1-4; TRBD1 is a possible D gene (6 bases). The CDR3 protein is CASSPRFGTSNEKLFF. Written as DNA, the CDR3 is TGTGCCAGCTCACCTAGGTTCGGGACATCGAATGAAAAACTGTTTTTT. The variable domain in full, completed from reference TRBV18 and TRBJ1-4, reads NAGVMQNPRHLVRRRGQEARLRCSPMKGHSHVYWYRQLPEEGLKFMVYLQKENIIDESGMPKERFSAEFPKEGPSILRIQQVVRGDSAAYFCASSPRFGTSNEKLFFGSGTQLSVL.